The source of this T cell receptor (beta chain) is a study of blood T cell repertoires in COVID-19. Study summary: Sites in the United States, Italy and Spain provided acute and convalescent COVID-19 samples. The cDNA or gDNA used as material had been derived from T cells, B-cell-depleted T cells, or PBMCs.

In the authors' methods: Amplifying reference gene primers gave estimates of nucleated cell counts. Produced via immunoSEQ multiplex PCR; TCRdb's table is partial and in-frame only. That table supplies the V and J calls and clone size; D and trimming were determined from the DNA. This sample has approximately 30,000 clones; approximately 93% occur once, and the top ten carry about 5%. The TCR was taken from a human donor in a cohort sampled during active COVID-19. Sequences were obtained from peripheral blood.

The CDR3 DNA reads as TGTGCCAGTACGATAGGCGGAGCCAGGGGCTTAGAGACCCAGTACTTC. Protein: CASTIGGARGLETQYF. The chain links TRBV19 to TRBJ2-5; D might be TRBD1 (6 bases). The CDR3 consists of 16 residues. Germline loops: CDR1 LNHDA, CDR2 SQIVND (reference sequence). Trimming shortened V by 7 bases and J by 4 bases, and 22 bases separated the two germline ends.